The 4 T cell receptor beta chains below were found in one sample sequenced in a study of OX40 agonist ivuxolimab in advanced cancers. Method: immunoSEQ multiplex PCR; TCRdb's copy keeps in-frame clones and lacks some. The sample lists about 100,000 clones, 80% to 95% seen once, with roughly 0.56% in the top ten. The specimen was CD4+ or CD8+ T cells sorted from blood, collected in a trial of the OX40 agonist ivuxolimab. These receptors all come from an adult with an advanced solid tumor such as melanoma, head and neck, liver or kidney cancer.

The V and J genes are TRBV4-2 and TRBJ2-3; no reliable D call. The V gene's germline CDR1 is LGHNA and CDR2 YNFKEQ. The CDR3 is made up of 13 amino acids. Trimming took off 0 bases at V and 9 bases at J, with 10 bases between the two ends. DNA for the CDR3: TGTGCCAGCAGCCAAGATTCTTCTCTAACGCAGTATTTT. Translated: CASSQDSSLTQYF.

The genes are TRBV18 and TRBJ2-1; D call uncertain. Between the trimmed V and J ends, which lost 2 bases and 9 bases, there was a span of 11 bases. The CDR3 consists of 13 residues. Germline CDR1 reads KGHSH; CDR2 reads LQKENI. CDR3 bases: TGTGCCAGCTCACCATCTCTAGACGGTGAGCAGTTCTTC. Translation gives CASSPSLDGEQFF.

CDR3 in DNA: TGTGCCAGTAGTATAGTGGCCAGGTCAGGACGGAGGGATACGCAGTATTTT. Protein product: CASSIVARSGRRDTQYF. The chain links TRBV19 to TRBJ2-3; possibly TRBD2 for D (5 bases). V was shortened by 1 base and J by 6 bases, with 20 bases between the two germline ends. This CDR3 is 17 amino acids long. The germline V gene encodes CDR1 LNHDA and CDR2 SQIVND (reference sequence).

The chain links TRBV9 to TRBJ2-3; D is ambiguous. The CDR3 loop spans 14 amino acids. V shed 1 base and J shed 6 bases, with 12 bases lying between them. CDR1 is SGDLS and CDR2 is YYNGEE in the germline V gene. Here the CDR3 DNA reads TGTGCCAGCAGCGTACAAATCGAAAGGGATACGCAGTATTTT. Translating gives CASSVQIERDTQYF.